This entry is about one T cell receptor (beta chain). These data come from a study of blood T cell repertoires in COVID-19. On the study more broadly: PBMCs, B-cell-depleted T cells, or T cells provided the cDNA or gDNA that made up the material.

CDR1 is LGHDT and CDR2 is YNNKEL in the germline V gene (reference sequence). CDR3 length: 15 residues. Trimming removed 4 bases at V and 3 bases at J, with 16 bases between. Authors' analysis steps: Reference gene primer amplification gave nucleated cell count estimates. The repertoire was sequenced with immunoSEQ multiplex PCR; TCRdb's copy has only in-frame clones and lacks some. V and J calls and clone size follow that table, whereas D and trimming were derived from the DNA. The sample has around 150,000 clones, roughly 89% seen once. One Seattle source followed patients from active infection through their disease course.

J is TRBJ2-7 and V is TRBV3-1 (or the pseudogene TRBV3-2); tentatively, D is TRBD1 (6 bases). The sequenced material came from peripheral blood. The TCR sequence derives from a woman in her sixties or seventies with COVID-19, enrolled during active disease. CDR3 DNA: TGTGCCAGCAGCCCCTCCAGGGGACCCCGCTACGAGCAGTACTTC. As protein: CASSPSRGPRYEQYF.